This TCR beta chain emerged from a study of Graves' ophthalmopathy and Graves' hyperthyroidism. Study-wide results and caveats: Blood shared most expanded thyroid clonotypes above 0.001 frequency.

Many counts were recorded for this clonotype. Its target is not known. From RNA, the CDR3 regions of TCR beta chains were amplified and sequenced. First-round RT-PCR relied on HTBI primers, and a second-round multiplex PCR came next. A single record per CDR3 protein comes from TCRdb applying MiXCR to the multiplex PCR reads. The sample holds about 550,000 distinct CDR3 sequences, less than 45% seen once. Germline V gives CDR1 SGHTS, CDR2 YDEGEE. The CDR3 runs to 14 residues. Trimming removed 4 bases from V and 4 bases from J, with 15 bases in between. Specimen: peripheral blood or thyroid tissue (not recorded which). The gene calls are TRBV5-8 and TRBJ2-7; either TRBD1 or TRBD2 may fit D (5 bases each). This TCR was sampled from an adult man with Graves' hyperthyroidism. The CDR3 bases are TGTGCCAGCAGCGGGGACCTCACCTTATACGAGCAGTACTTC. Protein: CASSGDLTLYEQYF. Combining the CDR3 with reference TRBV5-8 and TRBJ2-7 gives the whole variable domain EAGVTQSPTHLIKTRGQQATLRCSPISGHTSVYWYQQALGLGLQFLLWYDEGEERNRGNFPPRFSGRQFPNYSSELNVNALELEDSALYLCASSGDLTLYEQYFGPGTRLTVT.